This T cell receptor (beta chain) is drawn from a study of shared clonotypes between healthy human individuals (TCRdb year 2020). As for the study more broadly: Three men and two women, aged 18 to 49 years, made up the cohort. For each donor, three plates each were used for CD4 naive and CD4 memory, two plates were used for CD8 naive, and one plate was used for CD8 memory. To estimate repertoire size and how much clonotypes are shared between individuals, the study performed deep sequencing of blood TCR repertoires from five healthy adults. Libraries were prepared and TCR repertoires were sequenced by different laboratories using diverse techniques, in order to increase sequencing depth and limit assay-specific biases. Each donor's leukapheresis produced roughly between roughly 0.85 and 9 billion PBMCs. Overall study outcomes, separate from this receptor: Pairwise subsampling led to the expectation that sequencing depth would affect the degree of clonotype sharing among donors. Sampling was restricted to blood, and TCR repertoires in tissues likely differ from the TCR repertoires found in blood. Across a handful of donors, approximately 4.6% of naive CD4, over 3% of naive CD8, about 2.3% of memory CD4, and under 0.45% of memory CD8 clonotypes were shared. The genetic and exposure-history diversity represented was limited by the small number of donors. Larger estimated clonotype richness was generally found for naive subsets than for memory subsets. Rarefaction of sorted-subset datasets indicated incomplete sequencing despite the large sequencing depth. Higher generation probabilities were observed for clonotypes shared by all four sorted-subset donors than for non-shared clonotypes.

Donors were healthy HIV-negative adults with no recently reported acute infections or vaccinations. Every donor was a Caucasian adult living in Nashville, Tennessee, USA. CD4+ T cells were enriched by magnetic negative selection, after which naive cells were positively selected on CD45RA and the negative fraction was taken as the memory subset. Blood was obtained by leukapheresis, after which PBMCs were separated by Ficoll-Histopaque density gradient centrifugation and cryopreserved in liquid nitrogen vapor phase. Purity and quantity of every magnetically sorted T cell population were checked by analytical flow cytometry. Each sorted fraction had its genomic DNA isolated and then quantified by UV absorbance on a Nanodrop 2000c. In regard to this clone: Its antigen remains undetermined. The input lacks base qualities; no much larger clone sits a single base away.

V is pared back by 4 bases and J by 7 bases, with 7 bases lying between the germline termini. The CDR1 and CDR2 encoded by the germline V gene are MDHEN and SYDVKM. CDR3 length: 11 amino acids, cysteine to phenylalanine. The read is trimmed to its CDR3 DNA, 33 bases read in frame from base 1. Using the deep immunoSEQ assay, multiplex PCR amplified TCR CDR3 regions from genomic DNA. Genomic DNA extracted from each cell subset was distributed evenly over all wells of several immunoSEQ 96-well plates, and each plate served as one replicate. Each replicate PCR for sorted subsets received approximately 220 ng genomic DNA, equal to around 32,000 T cell genomes. Purified libraries were quantified with a Qubit 3.0 fluorometer, sized on a Bioanalyzer 2100, and re-quantified with the KAPA Library Quantification kit. Each immunoSEQ 96-well plate was sequenced on its own single-read 150-cycle Illumina NextSeq 550 flow cell. Under the source paper's analysis protocol: Because only junctional sequences without quality scores were contained in the immunoSEQ output, filtering matching that applied to full-length reads could not be performed. To assign V/J genes and CDR3, sequences were annotated using PyIR, a Python wrapper for IgBLAST v1.9, with IMGT germline references. Reads with weak V/J assignments (E-value above 1e-6), missing CDR3, stop codons, out-of-frame junctions, or ambiguous translated residues were removed. V3J clonotypes were defined by identical inferred V gene, J gene, and CDR3 amino acid sequence. Percentage overlap between repertoires was computed as shared unique clonotypes divided by the size of the smaller repertoire. RTK rarefaction, the Chao1 estimator, and Recon v2.1 estimates of unobserved clonotypes were used to assess repertoire richness. OLGA was used to compute generation probabilities for all TCRbeta clonotypes that the gDNA method yielded from a few donors. The immuneACCESS repertoire file appears here via TCRdb, limited to in-frame rearrangements. These files lack a portion of the clones; in checked studies, under half of the deficit traces to unresolved V genes, and the cause of the others is not known. The D gene and trimming were derived from the DNA, and the V and J assignments and clone size from that table. This sample gives a few million clones in total; approximately 93% of them show up just once. Clones ranked in the top ten supply under 0.45% of the sample.

This receptor was taken from a man aged 18-30 years in good health. Some clones in this sample may be carry-over from other donors' samples. Material: naive CD4+ T cells from PBMCs. The sample's cell subset or site label, in plain terms: CD45RA+ positively selected. The sequence is built from TRBV28 and TRBJ1-1, with the D gene call left open. The CDR3 is CASSSRHEAFF. The nucleotides are TGTGCCAGCAGTTCCCGCCATGAAGCTTTCTTT.